The rows below give T cell receptor beta chains drawn from one sample of a study of shared clonotypes between healthy human individuals. Data came from immunoSEQ multiplex PCR; TCRdb stores just in-frame clones and leaves some out. This table holds about 2.3 million clones, roughly 93% found once. Sequencing was done on a sample of naive CD4+ T cells from PBMCs. Source of these receptors: a man aged 18 to 30 in good health. Some clones in this sample may be carry-over from other donors' samples. CDR3s include the opening cysteine and the closing phenylalanine or tryptophan. Each record gives: J gene, V gene, D gene, clone size, CDR3 DNA, CDR3 protein. D genes are given only for firm matches. Clone sizes are given selectively: once, few, many, or a class where the clone is expanded.

J gene: TRBJ1-2; V gene: TRBV6-6; D gene: TRBD1; clone size: NA; CDR3 DNA: TGTGCCAGCAGTACCCGGGACAGCTATGGCTACACCTTC; CDR3 protein: CASSTRDSYGYTF
J gene: TRBJ1-1; V gene: TRBV5-1; D gene: NA; clone size: NA; CDR3 DNA: TGCGCCAGCAGCCCACATCGGCTCTTGGAGGAAGCTTTCTTT; CDR3 protein: CASSPHRLLEEAFF
J gene: TRBJ2-1; V gene: TRBV2; D gene: TRBD2; clone size: NA; CDR3 DNA: TGTGCCAGCACCCTCACTAGCGGGATTCCCCTCGAGCAGTTCTTC; CDR3 protein: CASTLTSGIPLEQFF
J gene: TRBJ1-1; V gene: TRBV6-1; D gene: TRBD1; clone size: NA; CDR3 DNA: TGTGCCAGCAATCCAGGGGGCGCGAACACTAAAGCTTTCTTT; CDR3 protein: CASNPGGANTKAFF
J gene: TRBJ1-2; V gene: TRBV15; D gene: NA; clone size: NA; CDR3 DNA: TGTGCCACCAGCAGAGGGGATGTTGGCTACACCTTC; CDR3 protein: CATSRGDVGYTF
J gene: TRBJ2-2; V gene: TRBV28; D gene: NA; clone size: once; CDR3 DNA: TGTGCCAGCAGATTTGCGAACACCGGGGAGCTGTTTTTT; CDR3 protein: CASRFANTGELFF
J gene: TRBJ1-4; V gene: TRBV25-1; D gene: NA; clone size: NA; CDR3 DNA: TGTGCCAGCAGTGAACTAACGGGGAGGGCGAATGAAAAACTGTTTTTT; CDR3 protein: CASSELTGRANEKLFF
J gene: TRBJ2-7; V gene: TRBV12-2; D gene: NA; clone size: NA; CDR3 DNA: TGTGCAAGTCGCTTAGCGGCGGGACTAGCGGGAGGGCCTTCGGACGAGCAGTACTTC; CDR3 protein: CASRLAAGLAGGPSDEQYF
J gene: TRBJ1-1; V gene: TRBV10-3; D gene: NA; clone size: NA; CDR3 DNA: TGTGCCATCAGTGAAGCTCGTAACACTGAAGCTTTCTTT; CDR3 protein: CAISEARNTEAFF
J gene: TRBJ2-1; V gene: TRBV6-5; D gene: NA; clone size: NA; CDR3 DNA: TGTGCCAGCAGTTACGAGTTTCTGGACAATGAGCAGTTCTTC; CDR3 protein: CASSYEFLDNEQFF
J gene: TRBJ2-1; V gene: TRBV2; D gene: TRBD2; clone size: NA; CDR3 DNA: TGTGCCAGCACCCAAGGGGGGACTAGATGGCTCAATGAGCAGTTCTTC; CDR3 protein: CASTQGGTRWLNEQFF
J gene: TRBJ2-5; V gene: TRBV9; D gene: NA; clone size: once; CDR3 DNA: TGTGCCAGCAGCGTTGGACAGAGCCACGAGACCCAGTACTTC; CDR3 protein: CASSVGQSHETQYF
J gene: TRBJ2-1; V gene: TRBV4-1; D gene: TRBD2; clone size: NA; CDR3 DNA: TGCGCCAGCAGCCAAGATTTGGGGACTAGCGGCCTAGAGCAGTTCTTC; CDR3 protein: CASSQDLGTSGLEQFF
J gene: TRBJ2-1; V gene: TRBV6-1; D gene: NA; clone size: NA; CDR3 DNA: TGTGCCAGCATGGAGCCTAGACTATACAATGAGCAGTTCTTC; CDR3 protein: CASMEPRLYNEQFF
J gene: TRBJ2-3; V gene: TRBV21-1; D gene: NA; clone size: NA; CDR3 DNA: TGTGCCAGCAGCAAACTCACAGATACGCAGTATTTT; CDR3 protein: CASSKLTDTQYF
J gene: TRBJ1-5; V gene: TRBV27; D gene: NA; clone size: NA; CDR3 DNA: TGTGCCAGCAGTTCGATAGACAGAATTGGTCAGCCCCAGCATTTT; CDR3 protein: CASSSIDRIGQPQHF
J gene: TRBJ2-1; V gene: TRBV18; D gene: NA; clone size: NA; CDR3 DNA: TGTGCCAGCTCACCACTCGGGGCAGGGAGCCACAATGAGCAGTTCTTC; CDR3 protein: CASSPLGAGSHNEQFF
J gene: TRBJ2-2; V gene: TRBV14; D gene: NA; clone size: NA; CDR3 DNA: TGTGCCAGCAGCCAACGATGGCCGGGACTGGGGAACACCGGGGAGCTGTTTTTT; CDR3 protein: CASSQRWPGLGNTGELFF
J gene: TRBJ2-6; V gene: TRBV5-4; D gene: TRBD2; clone size: NA; CDR3 DNA: TGTGCCAGCAGCTTGGATACTAGCGGGAGGGTAAGCTGGGCCAACGTCCTGACTTTC; CDR3 protein: CASSLDTSGRVSWANVLTF
J gene: TRBJ2-5; V gene: TRBV11-2; D gene: TRBD1; clone size: NA; CDR3 DNA: TGTGCCAGCAGCTTTATGACAGGGGAAGAGACCCAGTACTTC; CDR3 protein: CASSFMTGEETQYF
J gene: TRBJ2-2; V gene: TRBV18; D gene: NA; clone size: NA; CDR3 DNA: TGTGCCAGCTCACCACCGGGTCAGACCGGGGAGCTGTTTTTT; CDR3 protein: CASSPPGQTGELFF
J gene: TRBJ1-5; V gene: TRBV25-1; D gene: TRBD1; clone size: few; CDR3 DNA: TGTGCCAGCAGTGATGGACAGGGATGGAATCAGCCCCAGCATTTT; CDR3 protein: CASSDGQGWNQPQHF
J gene: TRBJ2-7; V gene: TRBV28; D gene: NA; clone size: NA; CDR3 DNA: TGTGCCAGCAGAGAACAAGGGCGGAACGAGCAGTACTTC; CDR3 protein: CASREQGRNEQYF
J gene: TRBJ2-6; V gene: TRBV5-6; D gene: NA; clone size: once; CDR3 DNA: TGTGCCAGCAGCTTTACAGGTAGCTCTGGGGCCAACGTCCTGACTTTC; CDR3 protein: CASSFTGSSGANVLTF
J gene: TRBJ2-7; V gene: TRBV6-1; D gene: NA; clone size: NA; CDR3 DNA: TGTGCCAGCAGTGAGGCGGGGGCTCTATACGAGCAGTACTTC; CDR3 protein: CASSEAGALYEQYF
J gene: TRBJ2-5; V gene: TRBV19; D gene: NA; clone size: NA; CDR3 DNA: TGTGCCAGTAGTCCTCACTCGGGACTCGGGGAAGAGACCCAGTACTTC; CDR3 protein: CASSPHSGLGEETQYF
J gene: TRBJ2-7; V gene: TRBV6-1; D gene: TRBD1; clone size: NA; CDR3 DNA: TGTGCCAGCAGTGAAATAAGGGACAGGGGCTACGAGCAGTACTTC; CDR3 protein: CASSEIRDRGYEQYF
J gene: TRBJ2-1; V gene: TRBV30; D gene: TRBD2; clone size: NA; CDR3 DNA: TGTGCCTGGAGTAAGGGACTAGGTAGCGATGAGCAGTTCTTC; CDR3 protein: CAWSKGLGSDEQFF
J gene: TRBJ2-5; V gene: TRBV18; D gene: NA; clone size: NA; CDR3 DNA: TGTGCCAGCTCACCCCGTGGTAGCGGAGAAGAGACCCAGTACTTC; CDR3 protein: CASSPRGSGEETQYF
J gene: TRBJ2-7; V gene: TRBV7-2; D gene: NA; clone size: NA; CDR3 DNA: TGTGCCAGCAGCGCCCGACAGGGAGGTCGTCCGTACTTC; CDR3 protein: CASSARQGGRPYF
J gene: TRBJ1-1; V gene: TRBV6-1; D gene: TRBD1; clone size: NA; CDR3 DNA: TGTGCCAGCAGCATTAGGGGGACAGTCACTGAAGCTTTCTTT; CDR3 protein: CASSIRGTVTEAFF
J gene: TRBJ2-5; V gene: TRBV6-5; D gene: NA; clone size: NA; CDR3 DNA: TGTGCCAGCAGACCCGGGGACCGACCTGAGACCCAGTACTTC; CDR3 protein: CASRPGDRPETQYF
J gene: TRBJ2-7; V gene: TRBV6-5; D gene: NA; clone size: NA; CDR3 DNA: TGTGCCAGCAGCCCCGTGGGGTTGGGCGCCTACGAGCAGTACTTC; CDR3 protein: CASSPVGLGAYEQYF
J gene: TRBJ2-7; V gene: TRBV19; D gene: NA; clone size: NA; CDR3 DNA: TGTGCCAGTAGCACCCGGGTTGGGATGAACTACGAGCAGTACTTC; CDR3 protein: CASSTRVGMNYEQYF
J gene: TRBJ2-5; V gene: TRBV7-2; D gene: TRBD2; clone size: NA; CDR3 DNA: TGTGCCAGCAGCTCTATAGCGGGAGAGACCCAGTACTTC; CDR3 protein: CASSSIAGETQYF
J gene: TRBJ1-5; V gene: TRBV28; D gene: TRBD1; clone size: NA; CDR3 DNA: TGTGCCAGCACCCGTTTTGGGACAGGACCTCAGCCCCAGCATTTT; CDR3 protein: CASTRFGTGPQPQHF
J gene: TRBJ2-3; V gene: TRBV5-6; D gene: TRBD1; clone size: NA; CDR3 DNA: TGTGCCAGCAGCGGTAAGACAGGGGGGCCAGATACGCAGTATTTT; CDR3 protein: CASSGKTGGPDTQYF
J gene: TRBJ2-6; V gene: TRBV6-5; D gene: NA; clone size: NA; CDR3 DNA: TGTGCCAGCAGTTACGACCACTCTGGGGCCAACGTCCTGACTTTC; CDR3 protein: CASSYDHSGANVLTF
J gene: TRBJ2-7; V gene: TRBV5-6; D gene: NA; clone size: NA; CDR3 DNA: TGTGCCAGCAGCTTACAAGGCTACGAGCAGTACTTC; CDR3 protein: CASSLQGYEQYF
J gene: TRBJ1-1; V gene: TRBV6-5; D gene: NA; clone size: NA; CDR3 DNA: TGTGCCAGCAGTTTCAAAACAGGGATAGTCACTGAAGCTTTCTTT; CDR3 protein: CASSFKTGIVTEAFF
J gene: TRBJ2-3; V gene: TRBV9; D gene: TRBD1; clone size: NA; CDR3 DNA: TGTGCCAGCAGTCGCCTCCCGGGACAGGGTGCAGATACGCAGTATTTT; CDR3 protein: CASSRLPGQGADTQYF
J gene: TRBJ1-1; V gene: TRBV6-1; D gene: NA; clone size: once; CDR3 DNA: TGTGCCAGCACCCCCGTAAGGGGCATGAACACTGAAGCTTTCTTT; CDR3 protein: CASTPVRGMNTEAFF
J gene: TRBJ1-3; V gene: TRBV5-5; D gene: TRBD1; clone size: NA; CDR3 DNA: TGTGCCAGCAGCGAACAGGGGGCGCTTTCCGGGTCCACCATATATTTT; CDR3 protein: CASSEQGALSGSTIYF